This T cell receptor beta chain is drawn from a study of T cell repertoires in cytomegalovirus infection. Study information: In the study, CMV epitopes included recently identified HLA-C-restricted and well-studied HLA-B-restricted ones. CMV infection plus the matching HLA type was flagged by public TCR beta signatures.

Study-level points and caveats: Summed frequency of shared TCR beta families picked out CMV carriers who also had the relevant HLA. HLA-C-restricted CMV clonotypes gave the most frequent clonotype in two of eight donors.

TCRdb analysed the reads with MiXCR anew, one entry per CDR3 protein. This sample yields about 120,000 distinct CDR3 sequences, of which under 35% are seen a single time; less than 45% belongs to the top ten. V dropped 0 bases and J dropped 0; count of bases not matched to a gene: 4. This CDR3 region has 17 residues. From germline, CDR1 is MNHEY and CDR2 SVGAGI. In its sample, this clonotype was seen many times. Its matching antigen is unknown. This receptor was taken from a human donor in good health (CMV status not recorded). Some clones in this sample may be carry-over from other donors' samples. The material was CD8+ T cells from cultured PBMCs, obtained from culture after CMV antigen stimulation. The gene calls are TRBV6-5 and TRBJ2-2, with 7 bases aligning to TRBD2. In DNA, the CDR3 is TGTGCCAGCAGTTACTCGGGGGAGGGGACGAACACCGGGGAGCTGTTTTTT. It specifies CASSYSGEGTNTGELFF.